The 13 T cell receptor beta chains below all came from one sample that was sequenced in a study of radiotherapy plus CTLA-4 blockade in lung cancer. Clones were read by immunoSEQ multiplex PCR, and TCRdb kept only the in-frame ones, dropping some. The sample includes tens of thousands of clones, roughly 77% of them seen just once. The material sequenced was peripheral blood, taken from a patient treated with radiotherapy plus ipilimumab. These receptors were obtained from a human donor with non-small cell lung cancer who had a complete response to radiotherapy plus ipilimumab.

This rearrangement joins TRBV4-1 to TRBJ2-7; the D gene is possibly TRBD1 (6 bases). Trimming took off 5 bases at V and 0 bases at J, with 14 bases between the two ends. This CDR3 comprises 15 residues. In germline, CDR1 is MGHRA, CDR2 YSYEKL. CDR3 protein: CASSKILGGSYEQYF. The DNA for the CDR3 is TGCGCCAGCAGCAAGATCCTAGGGGGCTCCTACGAGCAGTACTTC.

The genes are TRBV7-2 and TRBJ1-1, with a tentative D call TRBD1 (6 bases). Trimming cost V 6 bases and J 1 base, with 9 bases left between them. Germline assignment: CDR1 SGHTA and CDR2 FQGNSA. The CDR3 length is 13 residues. CDR3: CASSGGANTEAFF. DNA of the CDR3: TGTGCCAGCAGTGGGGGGGCGAACACTGAAGCTTTCTTT. The complete variable domain, with remaining parts taken from reference TRBV7-2 and TRBJ1-1, reads GAGVSQSPSNKVTEKGKDVELRCDPISGHTALYWYRQSLGQGLEFLIYFQGNSAPDKSGLPSDRFSAERTGGSVSTLTIQRTQQEDSAVYLCASSGGANTEAFFGQGTRLTVV.

J is TRBJ1-2 and V is TRBV18; TRBD1 matches 9 bases. CDR1 and CDR2 (germline): KGHSH, LQKENI. There are 14 residues in the CDR3. The V and J ends lost 2 bases and 6 bases, in that order; junction bases with no gene match: 4. The CDR3 here is CASSPGQGSHGYTF. The CDR3 coding sequence is TGTGCCAGCTCACCAGGACAGGGGTCCCATGGCTACACCTTC.

In nucleotides, the CDR3 is TGTGCCAGCTCATCAGGGGGATACTATGGCTACACCTTC. Protein: CASSSGGYYGYTF. J is TRBJ1-2 and V is TRBV18; the match to TRBD1 covers 7 bases. The V gene's germline CDR1 is KGHSH and CDR2 LQKENI. The V and J ends lost 5 bases and 3 bases, in that order; junction bases with no gene match: 3. CDR3 size: 13 residues. The variable domain in full, with the rest retrieved from reference TRBV18 and TRBJ1-2, is NAGVMQNPRHLVRRRGQEARLRCSPMKGHSHVYWYRQLPEEGLKFMVYLQKENIIDESGMPKERFSAEFPKEGPSILRIQQVVRGDSAAYFCASSSGGYYGYTFGSGTRLTVV.

This chain links TRBV9 with TRBJ2-1, with 7 bases lining up with TRBD2. The J segment lost 4 bases and the V segment lost 0 bases, leaving 7 bases of the junction unmatched. The CDR3 sequence is 16 residues long. Germline CDR1 and CDR2: SGDLS and YYNGEE. CDR3 amino acids: CASSVAAGVVYNEQFF. CDR3 DNA: TGTGCCAGCAGCGTAGCGGCGGGAGTTGTGTACAATGAGCAGTTCTTC. Complete variable domain (other parts from reference TRBV9 and TRBJ2-1): DSGVTQTPKHLITATGQRVTLRCSPRSGDLSVYWYQQSLDQGLQFLIQYYNGEERAKGNILERFSAQQFPDLHSELNLSSLELGDSALYFCASSVAAGVVYNEQFFGPGTRLTVL.

This clone was observed once. The chain is built from TRBV5-5 and TRBJ2-4; TRBD1 is a possible D gene (5 bases). With 4 bases removed from V and 10 bases from J, the gap between germline ends came to 15 bases. Germline loops: CDR1 SGHKS, CDR2 YYEKEE (reference sequence). CDR3 size: 13 residues. CDR3 residues: CASSLRGDGIQYF. The CDR3 coding sequence is TGTGCCAGCAGCCTAAGGGGCGATGGAATTCAGTACTTC.

A single count supports this clone. One junction end does not reproduce the germline sequence, and a read error may be involved. The chain employs TRBV7-2 and TRBJ2-2, with TRBD2 identical over 7 bases. The CDR3 covers 17 residues. The germline gives CDR1 SGHTA, CDR2 FQGNSA. CDR3 nucleotides: TGTGTCAGCAGCTTAGCGCGGGGAGGGACGAACACCGGGGAGCTGTTTTTT. It codes for CVSSLARGGTNTGELFF.

Only one count was recorded for this clone. The chain carries TRBV9 and TRBJ2-1, with 7 bases matching TRBD1. The CDR3 has 16 amino acids. The V gene end was trimmed by 4 bases and the J gene end by 5 bases; junction bases not matched to a gene: 12. Germline CDR1 and CDR2: SGDLS and YYNGEE. The CDR3 DNA reads as TGTGCCAGCAGCACTACCCACACCGGGACAGACAATGAGCAGTTCTTC. It translates to CASSTTHTGTDNEQFF.

This clone was seen a few times. The chain carries TRBV5-1 and TRBJ2-3; TRBD2 matches at 15 bases. The CDR3 covers 24 residues. V gave up 4 bases and J gave up 9 bases; unmatched junction bases: 33. Germline loops: CDR1 SGHRS, CDR2 YFSETQ. This CDR3 reads CASSGGQGPRTGTSGGSPKGTQYF. For the CDR3, the DNA is TGCGCCAGCAGCGGGGGGCAGGGACCCAGGACCGGGACTAGCGGGGGGTCGCCTAAGGGGACGCAGTATTTT.

J is TRBJ1-1 and V is TRBV19, with no clear D. V was trimmed by 8 bases and J by 0 bases, leaving 7 bases between them. Per germline, CDR1 LNHDA and CDR2 SQIVND (reference sequence). The CDR3 has 12 residues. In nucleotides, the CDR3 is TGTGCCAGTGGGAGGTTGAACACTGAAGCTTTCTTT. Protein: CASGRLNTEAFF.

J is TRBJ2-1 and V is TRBV28; D remains unclear. In germline, CDR1 is MDHEN, CDR2 SYDVKM. The CDR3 contains 16 residues. V lost 6 bases and J 0 bases, leaving 15 bases between the germline ends. In nucleotides, the CDR3 is TGTGCCAGCAGCCCCGTTCGCGGCACCTCCTACAATGAGCAGTTCTTC. Translating gives CASSPVRGTSYNEQFF.

This CDR3 reads CASGLKGAQYF. DNA of the CDR3: TGTGCTAGTGGTTTGAAGGGGGCCCAGTACTTC. The genes are TRBV12-5 and TRBJ2-7; the match to TRBD1 covers 7 bases. The CDR3 is made up of 11 amino acids. Germline V gene sequence: CDR1 LGHNT, CDR2 FRNRAP. The J segment lost 10 bases and the V segment lost 2 bases, leaving 2 bases of the junction unmatched. The full variable domain, with the rest looked up from reference TRBV12-5 and TRBJ2-7, is DARVTQTPRHKVTEMGQEVTMRCQPILGHNTVFWYRQTMMQGLELLAYFRNRAPLDDSGMPKDRFSAEMPDATLATLKIQPSEPRDSAVYFCASGLKGAQYFGPGTRLTVT.

The genes are TRBV29-1 and TRBJ2-5; a possible D gene is TRBD2 (5 bases). The J call may be wrong; the DNA end is better matched by TRBJ2-7. Germline V CDR1 and CDR2: SQVTM, ANQGSEA. The CDR3 spans 12 residues. CDR3 nucleotides: TGCAGCGGTGTCACTAGTCGGTACGAGCAGTACTTC. This translates into CSGVTSRYEQYF.